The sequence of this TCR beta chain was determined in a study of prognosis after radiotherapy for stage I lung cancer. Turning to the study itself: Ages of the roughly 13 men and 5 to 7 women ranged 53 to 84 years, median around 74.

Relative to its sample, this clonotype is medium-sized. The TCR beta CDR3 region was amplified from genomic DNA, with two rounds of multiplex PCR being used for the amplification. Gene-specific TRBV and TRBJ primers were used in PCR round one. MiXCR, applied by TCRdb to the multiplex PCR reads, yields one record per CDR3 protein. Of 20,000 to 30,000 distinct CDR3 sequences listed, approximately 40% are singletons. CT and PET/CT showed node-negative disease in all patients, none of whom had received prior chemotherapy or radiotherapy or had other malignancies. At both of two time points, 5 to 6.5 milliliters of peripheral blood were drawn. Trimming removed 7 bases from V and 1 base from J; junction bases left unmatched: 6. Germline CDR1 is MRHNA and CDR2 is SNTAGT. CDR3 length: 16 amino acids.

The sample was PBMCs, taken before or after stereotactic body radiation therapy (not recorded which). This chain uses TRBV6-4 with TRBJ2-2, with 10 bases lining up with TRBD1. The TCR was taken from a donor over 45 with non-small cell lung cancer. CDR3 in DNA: TGTGCCAGCACTTACGGGGACAGGGGGAACACCGGGGAGCTGTTTTTT. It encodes CASTYGDRGNTGELFF.